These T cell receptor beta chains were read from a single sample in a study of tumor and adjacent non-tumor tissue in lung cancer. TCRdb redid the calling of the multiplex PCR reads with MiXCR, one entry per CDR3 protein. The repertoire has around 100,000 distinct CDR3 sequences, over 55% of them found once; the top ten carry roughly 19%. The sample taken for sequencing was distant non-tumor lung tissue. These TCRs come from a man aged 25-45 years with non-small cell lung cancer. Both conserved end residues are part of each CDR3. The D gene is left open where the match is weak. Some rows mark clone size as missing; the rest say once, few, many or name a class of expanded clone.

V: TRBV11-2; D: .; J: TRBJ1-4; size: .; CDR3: CASSPIPSSEKLFF; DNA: TGTGCCAGCAGCCCCATCCCCTCGTCCGAAAAACTGTTTTTT
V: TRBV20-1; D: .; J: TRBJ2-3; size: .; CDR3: CSAPQGGIDTQYF; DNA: TGTAGTGCTCCACAGGGCGGAATAGATACGCAGTATTTT
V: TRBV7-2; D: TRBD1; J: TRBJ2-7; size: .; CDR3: CASRPWTGGEQYF; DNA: TGTGCCAGCAGACCCTGGACAGGGGGCGAGCAGTACTTC
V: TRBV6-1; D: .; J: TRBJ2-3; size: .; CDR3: CASREVGATDRQYF; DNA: TGTGCCAGCCGGGAGGTGGGGGCCACAGATAGGCAGTATTTT
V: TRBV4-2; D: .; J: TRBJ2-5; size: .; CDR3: CASSLGHGFGETQYF; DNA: TGTGCCAGCAGCCTGGGACATGGGTTCGGGGAGACTCAGTACTTC
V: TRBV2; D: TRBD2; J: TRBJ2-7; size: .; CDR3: CASSPGAGGPYEQYF; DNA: TGTGCCAGCAGCCCGGGAGCGGGAGGGCCCTACGAGCAGTACTTC
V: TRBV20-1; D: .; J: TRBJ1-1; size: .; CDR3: CSATGGPEAFF; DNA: TGCAGTGCTACTGGGGGACCTGAAGCCTTCTTT
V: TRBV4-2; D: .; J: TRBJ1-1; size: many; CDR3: CASSRSENTEAFF; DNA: TGTGCCAGCAGCCGAAGCGAGAACACTGAAGCTTTCTTT
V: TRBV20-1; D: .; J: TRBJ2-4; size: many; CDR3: CSARDGTGFLAKNIQYF; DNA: TGCAGTGCTAGAGATGGTACAGGGTTCCTAGCCAAAAACATTCAGTACTTC
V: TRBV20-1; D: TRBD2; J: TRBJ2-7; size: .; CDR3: CSAMWTSGGRIPYEQYF; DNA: TGCAGTGCTATGTGGACTAGCGGGGGGAGAATCCCCTACGAGCAGTACTTC
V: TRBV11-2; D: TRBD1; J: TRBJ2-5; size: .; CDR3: CASSWTGAGVTQYF; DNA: TGTGCCAGCAGCTGGACAGGGGCAGGAGTGACCCAGTACTTC
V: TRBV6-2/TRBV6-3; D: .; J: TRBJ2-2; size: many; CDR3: CASSSGTDTGELFF; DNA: TGTGCCAGCAGTTCCGGGACGGACACCGGGGAGCTGTTTTTT
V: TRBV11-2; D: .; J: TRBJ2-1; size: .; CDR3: CASWLILVGIDEHFF; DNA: TGTGCCAGCTGGTTAATCCTAGTGGGGATTGATGAGCATTTCTTC
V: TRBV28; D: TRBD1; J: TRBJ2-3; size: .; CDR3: CASDGQGETDTQYF; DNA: TGTGCCAGCGATGGACAGGGAGAAACAGATACACAGTATTTT
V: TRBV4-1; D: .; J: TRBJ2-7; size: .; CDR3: CASRQEATSYEQYF; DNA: TGCGCCAGCAGACAAGAGGCCACTAGCTACGAGCAGTACTTC
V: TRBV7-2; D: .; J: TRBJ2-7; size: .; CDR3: CASSLAAAAYEHYF; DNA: TGTGCCAGCAGCTTAGCGGCCGCTGCCTACGAACATTACTTC
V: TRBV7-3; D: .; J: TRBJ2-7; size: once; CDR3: CASNPVGLYEQYF; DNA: TGTGCCAGCAATCCCGTGGGGCTCTACGAGCAGTACTTC
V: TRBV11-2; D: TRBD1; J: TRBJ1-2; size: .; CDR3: CASSPLDRAIYGYTF; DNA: TGTGCCAGCAGCCCACTCGACAGGGCGATTTATGGCTACACCTTC
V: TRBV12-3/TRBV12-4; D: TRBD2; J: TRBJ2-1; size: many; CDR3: CASSRGLAGDNEQFF; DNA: TGTGCCAGCAGTCGGGGCCTAGCGGGAGACAATGAGCAGTTCTTC
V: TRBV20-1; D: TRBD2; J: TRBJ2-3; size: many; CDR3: CSARAPGGTQYF; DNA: TGCAGTGCTAGGGCGCCCGGGGGGACGCAGTATTTT
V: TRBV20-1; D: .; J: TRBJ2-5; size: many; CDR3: CSASPLAGAGETQYF; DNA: TGCAGTGCTAGCCCCCTGGCGGGCGCGGGTGAGACCCAGTACTTC
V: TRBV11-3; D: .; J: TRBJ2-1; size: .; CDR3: CASNLIPSNEQFF; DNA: TGTGCAAGCAACTTAATACCGAGCAATGAGCAGTTCTTC
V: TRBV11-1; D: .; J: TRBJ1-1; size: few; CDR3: CASSSPGARTGAFF; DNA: TGTGCCAGCAGCTCCCCGGGGGCCAGGACTGGTGCTTTCTTT
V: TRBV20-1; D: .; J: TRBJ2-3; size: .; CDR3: CSARHRDINQPQYF; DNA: TGCAGTGCCCGGCACCGGGACATTAATCAGCCCCAGTATTTT
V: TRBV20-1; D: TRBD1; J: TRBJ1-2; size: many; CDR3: CSARTGGDYGYTF; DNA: TGCAGTGCTAGAACAGGGGGGGACTATGGCTACACCTTC
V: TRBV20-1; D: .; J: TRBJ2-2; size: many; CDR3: CSARVGVETGELFF; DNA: TGCAGTGCTCGTGTGGGGGTAGAAACCGGGGAGCTGTTTTTT
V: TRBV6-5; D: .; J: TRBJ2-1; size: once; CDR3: CASSPGVEQLF; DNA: TGTGCCAGCAGCCCAGGGGTTGAGCAGCTCTTC
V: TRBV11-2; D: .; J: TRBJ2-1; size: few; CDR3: CASSAPSGNEQFF; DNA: TGTGCCAGCAGCGCCCCCTCGGGCAATGAGCAGTTCTTC
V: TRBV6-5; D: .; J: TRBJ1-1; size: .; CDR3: CASSLGHMNIEAFF; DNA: TGTGCCAGCAGTCTCGGACACATGAACATTGAAGCTTTCTTT
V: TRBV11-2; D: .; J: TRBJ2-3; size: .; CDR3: CASRPWARTQYF; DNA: TGTGCCAGCAGGCCCTGGGCGAGGACGCAGTATTTT
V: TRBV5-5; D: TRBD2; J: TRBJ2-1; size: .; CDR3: CACSCTGTRDHNEQFF; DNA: TGTGCCTGCAGCTGTACCGGGACTAGAGACCACAATGAGCAGTTCTTC
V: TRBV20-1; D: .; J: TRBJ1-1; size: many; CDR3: CSARVGPRGTEAFF; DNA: TGCAGTGCTAGAGTGGGACCTAGGGGAACTGAAGCTTTCTTT
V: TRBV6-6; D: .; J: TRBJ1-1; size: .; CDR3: CTSSYNRDTEAIF; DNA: TGTACCAGCAGTTACAACCGCGACACTGAAGCTATTTTT
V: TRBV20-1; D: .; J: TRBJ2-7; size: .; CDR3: CSARDFFVGQSNEQHF; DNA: TGCAGTGCTAGAGATTTTTTTGTCGGACAGTCCAACGAGCAGCACTTC
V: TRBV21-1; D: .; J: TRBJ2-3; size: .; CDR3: CASSKVRFSNQLQYF; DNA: TGTGCCAGCAGCAAAGTTCGTTTTTCCAATCAGCTCCAGTATTTT
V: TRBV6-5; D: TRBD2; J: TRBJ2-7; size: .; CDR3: CVSSYSSGSSYGQYF; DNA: TGTGTCAGCAGTTACTCGAGCGGGAGCTCCTACGGGCAGTACTTC
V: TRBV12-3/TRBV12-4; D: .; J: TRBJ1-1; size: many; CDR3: CASSLWVNTEAFF; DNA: TGTGCCAGCAGTTTATGGGTGAACACTGAAGCTTTCTTT